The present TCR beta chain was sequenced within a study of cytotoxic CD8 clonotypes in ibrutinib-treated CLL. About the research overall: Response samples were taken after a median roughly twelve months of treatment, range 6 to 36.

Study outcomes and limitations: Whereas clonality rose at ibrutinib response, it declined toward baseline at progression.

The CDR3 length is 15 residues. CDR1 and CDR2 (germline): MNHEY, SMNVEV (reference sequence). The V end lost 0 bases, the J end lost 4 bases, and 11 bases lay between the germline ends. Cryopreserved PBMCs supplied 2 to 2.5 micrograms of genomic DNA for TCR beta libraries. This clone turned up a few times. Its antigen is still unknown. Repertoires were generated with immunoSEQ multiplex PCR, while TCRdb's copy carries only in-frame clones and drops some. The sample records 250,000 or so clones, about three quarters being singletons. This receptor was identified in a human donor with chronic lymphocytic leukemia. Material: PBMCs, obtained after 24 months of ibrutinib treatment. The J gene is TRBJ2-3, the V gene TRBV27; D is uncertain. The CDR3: CASSLSLVGADTQYF. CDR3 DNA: TGTGCCAGCAGTTTATCTCTAGTGGGTGCAGATACGCAGTATTTT.